This T cell receptor (beta chain) was sequenced for a study of shared clonotypes between healthy human individuals. Study at large: Researchers drew samples from two women and a few men aged 18 to 49. The study's findings and limits: The small donor group covered limited genetic and exposure diversity.

This clone was counted ten times or more. What it recognizes is unknown. Produced via immunoSEQ multiplex PCR; TCRdb's table is partial and in-frame only. The sample gives about 450,000 clones, around 79% of which show up once; around 14% is in the top ten. V lost 4 bases and J lost 4, with 17 bases in between. CDR3 length: 16 residues. CDR1 is SNHLY, CDR2 FYNNEI, per germline. Sequencing was carried out using PBMCs. The chain carries TRBV2 and TRBJ1-3; maybe TRBD1 (5 bases). The sequence was obtained from a woman aged 40 to 50 in good health. Some clones in this sample may be carry-over from other donors' samples. DNA of the CDR3: TGTGCCAGCAGTGTTTCCCGACAGCCGGCAGGAAACACCATATATTTT. Translating it yields CASSVSRQPAGNTIYF.